These T cell receptor beta chains were read from a single sample in a study of CD8+CD57+ T cells in acquired aplastic anemia. TCRdb itself ran the reads through MiXCR, one entry per CDR3 protein. In the table there are around 200,000 distinct CDR3 sequences, about half of which are singletons. Specimen: sorted CD4+, CD8+, or CD8+CD57+ T cells (not recorded which) from PBMCs. The receptors shown here come from a human donor with aplastic anemia. CDR3s include the opening cysteine and the closing phenylalanine or tryptophan. The order of the fields is V gene, clone size, D gene, J gene, CDR3 DNA, CDR3 protein. A D gene is named only where the DNA matches it firmly. Expanded clones get a size class; other rows say once, few or many, or leave the size out.

V gene: TRBV9
clone size: .
D gene: .
J gene: TRBJ1-2
CDR3 DNA: TGTGCCAGCAGCGTTACCGGGACGTTTAACTATGGCTACACCTTC
CDR3 protein: CASSVTGTFNYGYTF

V gene: TRBV24-1
clone size: .
D gene: .
J gene: TRBJ2-5
CDR3 DNA: TGTGCCACCAGTGACCCCGGGTCGGGGATGGCGGAGACCCAGTACTTC
CDR3 protein: CATSDPGSGMAETQYF

V gene: TRBV7-8
clone size: .
D gene: TRBD1
J gene: TRBJ2-5
CDR3 DNA: TGTGCCAGCAGCTTGGGGACAGTCGGAGAGACCCAGTACTTC
CDR3 protein: CASSLGTVGETQYF

V gene: TRBV24-1
clone size: many
D gene: .
J gene: TRBJ2-1
CDR3 DNA: TGTGCCACCAGTGGTAAGGGTTATGAGCAGTTCTTC
CDR3 protein: CATSGKGYEQFF

V gene: TRBV29-1
clone size: .
D gene: TRBD1
J gene: TRBJ2-1
CDR3 DNA: TGCAGCGTCCTCGACACAGGGGCTATTTACAATGAGCAGTTCTTC
CDR3 protein: CSVLDTGAIYNEQFF

V gene: TRBV12-3/TRBV12-4
clone size: many
D gene: .
J gene: TRBJ1-2
CDR3 DNA: TGTGCCAGCAGTCGACTGAGCAATGGCTACACCTTC
CDR3 protein: CASSRLSNGYTF

V gene: TRBV9
clone size: many
D gene: .
J gene: TRBJ2-1
CDR3 DNA: TGTGCCAGCAGCGTAGACTCAAGGCACAATGAGCAGTTCTTC
CDR3 protein: CASSVDSRHNEQFF

V gene: TRBV10-3
clone size: many
D gene: TRBD1
J gene: TRBJ2-6
CDR3 DNA: TGTGCCATCAGTGAGTCCCGGGACAGGAGACCGTCTGGGGCCAACGTCCTGACTTTC
CDR3 protein: CAISESRDRRPSGANVLTF

V gene: TRBV11-2
clone size: many
D gene: .
J gene: TRBJ2-7
CDR3 DNA: TGTGCCAGCAGCTTAATCCCCTACGAGCAGTACTTC
CDR3 protein: CASSLIPYEQYF

V gene: TRBV5-1
clone size: many
D gene: .
J gene: TRBJ1-6
CDR3 DNA: TGCGCCAGCAGCTTGGTGTTGGGAAATAATTCACCCCTCCACTTT
CDR3 protein: CASSLVLGNNSPLHF

V gene: TRBV28
clone size: few
D gene: .
J gene: TRBJ1-5
CDR3 DNA: TGTGCCAGCAGTTTTAGGGGATATCAGCCCCAGCATTTT
CDR3 protein: CASSFRGYQPQHF

V gene: TRBV15
clone size: .
D gene: .
J gene: TRBJ2-7
CDR3 DNA: TGTGCCACCAGCTTTAACGAAATAGGACCGAACTCCTACGAGCAGTACTTC
CDR3 protein: CATSFNEIGPNSYEQYF

V gene: TRBV5-4
clone size: .
D gene: TRBD2
J gene: TRBJ2-1
CDR3 DNA: TGTGCCAGCAGCCCCCCCCGGACTAGTTTCCGCAATGAGCAGTTCTTC
CDR3 protein: CASSPPRTSFRNEQFF

V gene: TRBV6-1
clone size: .
D gene: .
J gene: TRBJ2-7
CDR3 DNA: TGTGCCAGCAGTGATTTCGGACCGGCCTACGAGCAGTACTTC
CDR3 protein: CASSDFGPAYEQYF

V gene: TRBV5-1
clone size: many
D gene: TRBD1
J gene: TRBJ2-7
CDR3 DNA: TGCGCCAGCAGCTTGGTAGGGACAGGGCGCTCCTACGAGCAGTACTTC
CDR3 protein: CASSLVGTGRSYEQYF

V gene: TRBV12-3/TRBV12-4
clone size: .
D gene: TRBD1
J gene: TRBJ2-7
CDR3 DNA: TGTGCCAGCAGCCACTCGGGACAGTTCGACGAGCAGTACTTC
CDR3 protein: CASSHSGQFDEQYF

V gene: TRBV7-2
clone size: few
D gene: .
J gene: TRBJ2-1
CDR3 DNA: TGTGCCAGCAGCGCAACAGGGTCTCACCGGAGCTCCTACAGTGAGCAGTTCTTC
CDR3 protein: CASSATGSHRSSYSEQFF

V gene: TRBV2
clone size: many
D gene: .
J gene: TRBJ1-1
CDR3 DNA: TGTGCCAGCAGTGAAGCGGGCAGGGGGAACACTGAAGCTTTCTTT
CDR3 protein: CASSEAGRGNTEAFF